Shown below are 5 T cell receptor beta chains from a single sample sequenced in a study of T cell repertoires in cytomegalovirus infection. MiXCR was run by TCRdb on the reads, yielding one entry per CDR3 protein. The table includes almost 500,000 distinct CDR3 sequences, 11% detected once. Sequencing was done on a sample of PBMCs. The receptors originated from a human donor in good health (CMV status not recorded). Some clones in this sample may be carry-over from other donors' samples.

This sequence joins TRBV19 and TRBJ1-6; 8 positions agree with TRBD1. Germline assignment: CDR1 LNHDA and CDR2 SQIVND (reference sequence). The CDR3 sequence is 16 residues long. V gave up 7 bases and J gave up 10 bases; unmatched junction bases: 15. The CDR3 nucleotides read TGTGCCAGTAACCTAACCCCGACAGGGGTAGAATCACCCCTCCACTTT. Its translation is CASNLTPTGVESPLHF.

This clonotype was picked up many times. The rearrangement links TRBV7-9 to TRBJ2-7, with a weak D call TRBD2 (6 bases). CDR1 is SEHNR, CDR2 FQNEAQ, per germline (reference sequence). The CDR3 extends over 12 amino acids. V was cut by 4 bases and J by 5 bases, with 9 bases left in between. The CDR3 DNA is TGTGCCAGCAGCTATGCGGGGAACGAGCAGTACTTC. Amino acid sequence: CASSYAGNEQYF.

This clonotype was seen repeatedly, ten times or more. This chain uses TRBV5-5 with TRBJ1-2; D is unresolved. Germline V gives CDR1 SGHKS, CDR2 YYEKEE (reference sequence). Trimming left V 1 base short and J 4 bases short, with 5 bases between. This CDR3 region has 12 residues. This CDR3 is CASSLPSYGYTF. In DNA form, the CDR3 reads TGTGCCAGCAGCTTGCCCTCCTATGGCTACACCTTC.

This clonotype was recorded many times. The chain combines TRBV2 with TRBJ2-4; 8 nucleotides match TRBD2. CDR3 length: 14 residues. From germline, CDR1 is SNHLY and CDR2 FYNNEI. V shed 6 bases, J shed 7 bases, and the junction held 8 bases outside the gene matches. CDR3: CASSPIAGYNIQYF. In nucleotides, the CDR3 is TGTGCCAGCAGCCCGATAGCGGGATATAACATTCAGTACTTC.

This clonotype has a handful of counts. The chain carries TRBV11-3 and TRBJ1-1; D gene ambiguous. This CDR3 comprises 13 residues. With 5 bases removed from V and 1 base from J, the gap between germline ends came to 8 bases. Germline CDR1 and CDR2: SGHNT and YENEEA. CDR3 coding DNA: TGTGCCAGCAGCCAGGACCCGAACACTGAAGCTTTCTTT. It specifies CASSQDPNTEAFF.